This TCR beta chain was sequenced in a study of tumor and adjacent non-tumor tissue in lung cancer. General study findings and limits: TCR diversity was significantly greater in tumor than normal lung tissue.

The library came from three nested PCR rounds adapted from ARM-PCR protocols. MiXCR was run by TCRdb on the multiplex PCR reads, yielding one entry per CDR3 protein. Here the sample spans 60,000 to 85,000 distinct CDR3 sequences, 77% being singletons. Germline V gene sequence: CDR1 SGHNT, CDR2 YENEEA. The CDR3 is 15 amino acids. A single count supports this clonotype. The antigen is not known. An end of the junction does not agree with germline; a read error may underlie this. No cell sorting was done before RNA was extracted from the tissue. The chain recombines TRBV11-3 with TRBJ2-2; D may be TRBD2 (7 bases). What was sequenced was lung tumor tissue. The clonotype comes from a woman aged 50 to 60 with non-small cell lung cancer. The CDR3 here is CANSFTREFPGGLSF. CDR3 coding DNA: TGTGCCAACAGCTTTACCAGGGAATTCCCCGGGGGGCTGTCTTTT.